The entry that follows covers one T cell receptor (beta chain) sequence. This sample is drawn from a study of cytotoxic CD8 clonotypes in ibrutinib-treated CLL. The repertoire was sequenced with immunoSEQ multiplex PCR; TCRdb's copy has only in-frame clones and lacks some. The sample includes some 140,000 clones, about 91% of them seen just once. Sequenced material: PBMCs, taken after 12 months of ibrutinib treatment. The sequence was collected from a human donor with chronic lymphocytic leukemia.

The CDR3 DNA is TGTGCCAGCAGTGGGACAGATGTAGTGGCTAATGAAAAACTGTTTTTT. It is translated as CASSGTDVVANEKLFF. V gene TRBV6-1 combines with J gene TRBJ1-4; perhaps TRBD1 as D (6 bases). Trimming removed 4 bases from V and 3 bases from J, with 15 bases in between. This CDR3 has 16 amino acids. Germline V lookup: CDR1 MNHNS, CDR2 SASEGT.